This T cell receptor beta chain came from a study of T-cell reconstitution after alpha-beta-depleted transplantation in children. Germline V gene lookup returns CDR1 SEHNR and CDR2 FQNEAQ (reference sequence). CDR3 size: 14 residues. With 1 base clipped from V and 7 bases from J, the junction kept 4 bases outside the gene matches. Construction of the TCRbeta library involved unique molecular identifiers. TCRdb re-called the PCR reads through MiXCR, storing one row per CDR3 protein. The table shows about 870,000 distinct CDR3 sequences, with 15% to 20% occurring only once. This clonotype was counted only a few times.

The rearrangement uses TRBV7-9 and TRBJ1-1; 9 bases match TRBD1. This clonotype originated in a male patient younger than 18 who had a stem cell transplant for acute lymphoblastic leukemia, so the T cells may come from the graft donor. Specimen: PBMCs, mostly from graft donor cells, collected 360 days after TCRalphabeta/CD19-depleted stem cell transplant. The CDR3 DNA reads as TGTGCCAGCAGCTTAGGACAGGGGGGGAGTGAAGCTTTCTTT. It translates to CASSLGQGGSEAFF.